Described below is a single T cell receptor beta chain sequence and its context. No antigen is known for it. In the original analysis: Lowest detectable productive clonotype frequency was 2.59 x 10-5. The data were produced by immunoSEQ multiplex PCR, yet TCRdb's version contains in-frame clones alone and is incomplete. D and trimming were read from the DNA, whereas the V and J calls and clone size are those reported in that table. The table shows 30,000 or so clones, with approximately 73% occurring only once. The sample is drawn from a study of STAT5B mutations in CD4+ large granular lymphocyte leukemia. Study-level results: No patients shared main leukemic clonotypes, though about 24% appeared at low frequency elsewhere. Data were not HLA-matched across samples. Top patient clones used TRBV06 genes more often: 8/27 versus 2/35 in controls.

CDR1 SQVTM and CDR2 ANQGSEA come from the germline V gene. V was cut by 4 bases and J by 1 base, with 5 bases left in between. There are 11 residues in the CDR3. This chain links TRBV29-1 with TRBJ2-7; D gene unclear. Sequenced input: CD4+ T cells from blood buffy coats. This clonotype was obtained from a human donor in good health. CDR3 coding DNA: TGCAGCGTTGTTAGATCCTACGAGCAGTACTTC. It translates to CSVVRSYEQYF.